This T cell receptor (beta chain) was profiled in a study of resident and recirculating memory T cells in vitiligo. Study context: Each patient gave two lesional and two nonlesional epidermal shave biopsies, plus PBMCs. Findings of the study overall: No unique dominant TCR clone was found in vitiligo lesions.

TCRdb keeps only in-frame clones here, not all; method: immunoSEQ multiplex PCR. This table holds about 42,000 clones, about 93% found once. In this sample, this clone turned up once. The antigen is unknown. Stable vitiligo meant no lesion change over the previous 6 months. Patients had received no treatment within the previous three months. CDR1 is MNHNY, CDR2 SVGAGI, per germline (reference sequence). The CDR3 runs 13 residues. V lost 4 bases and J lost 5; bases outside the gene matches: 4. Sequenced material: blood. The rearrangement joins TRBV6-6 to TRBJ1-2, with TRBD1 matching over 7 bases. This receptor was taken from a male donor with vitiligo. The CDR3 bases are TGTGCCAGCAGTTCCAGGGGGAGGTATGGCTACACCTTC. This encodes CASSSRGRYGYTF.